This T cell receptor (beta chain) was recorded in a study of regulatory T cells in long-lasting Graves disease. The study's findings and limits: Since the sample size was small, accuracy may have been reduced. The study found lower TCR diversity in persistent Graves' patients than in newly diagnosed ones.

V lost 4 bases and J 6 bases, leaving 17 bases between the germline ends. Germline values: CDR1 SGHTA, CDR2 FQGNSA. This CDR3 is 15 amino acids long. In its sample, this clonotype was seen many times. What it recognizes is unknown. Time point specified: newly diagnosed GD, antithyroid drugs for less than 3 months. The TCR library used RNA extracted from PBMCs. TCR beta libraries were built with iRepertoire HTBI primers and Arm-PCR of CDR3 regions. TCRdb re-called the multiplex PCR reads through MiXCR, storing one row per CDR3 protein. The sample yields about 440,000 distinct CDR3 sequences, 14% to 15% seen once. Separately, the same data were catalogued under a study of T cells in Graves' hyperthyroidism and ophthalmopathy. According to that study: The TCR CDR3 was amplified in a first-round RT-PCR using the HTBI primer set.

The source was peripheral blood mononuclear cells (PBMCs), collected at new diagnosis, from a patient treated with antithyroid drugs. V usage is TRBV7-2 and J usage is TRBJ2-3, with TRBD2 as a possible D gene (6 bases). The receptor was isolated from a young woman with Graves disease. In nucleotides, the CDR3 is TGTGCCAGCAGCTCTAGTTATGGGGCGGGGGATACGCAGTATTTT. This translates into CASSSSYGAGDTQYF.